This T cell receptor (beta chain) is from a study of blood T cell repertoires in COVID-19. V was clipped by 3 bases and J by 2 bases, with 16 bases between them. This CDR3 is built from 16 residues. Germline lookup yields CDR1 SGHVS and CDR2 FQNEAQ. Clones were sequenced by immunoSEQ multiplex PCR, and TCRdb holds only the in-frame ones, with some missing. The data hold about 240,000 clones, with 85% to 90% observed a single time. This clonotype was obtained from a woman in her 30s who had recovered from COVID-19. This chain uses TRBV7-8 with TRBJ1-1; D is unclear. The material sequenced was PBMCs or T cells enriched from blood (not recorded which). The CDR3 spells CASSLGGWGGNTEAFF. CDR3 in DNA: TGTGCCAGCAGCTTGGGCGGGTGGGGAGGAAACACTGAAGCTTTCTTT.